This TCR beta chain was found in a study of blood T cells in healthy people across ages. Germline V lookup: CDR1 KGHSH, CDR2 LQKENI. The CDR3 runs 15 residues. Trimming took 2 bases from V and 0 from J, leaving 10 bases between them. Together with a sample-barcoded 5' primer, a J-beta primer mix was included in a second PCR lasting roughly 6 to 12 cycles. Researchers report that each sample yielded at least 2.5 million CDR3-containing paired-end reads. TCRdb ran MiXCR on the 5' RACE reads and lists one entry per CDR3 protein. The data contain approximately 1.5 million distinct CDR3 sequences, roughly two fifths of them singletons.

Sequencing input: blood. V is TRBV18 and J is TRBJ1-1; D call uncertain. This clonotype originated in a woman aged 18-29 years in good health. The CDR3 loop reads CASSPEPGMNTEAFF. The CDR3 DNA reads as TGTGCCAGCTCACCAGAGCCGGGAATGAACACTGAAGCTTTCTTT.